This entry features one TCR beta chain sequence. Its binding antigen is unknown. There are no base qualities to consult, and no much larger clone falls within one base. These data belong to a study of CD8+CD57+ T cells in acquired aplastic anemia (dated by TCRdb to 2017 to 2018). In terms of the full investigation: On average, sorted CD4+ and CD8+ cells yielded around 3.1 ug of extracted DNA, with a range of about 0.19 to 30 ug. A CD8+CD57+ expansion meant a frequency higher than the mean frequency seen in healthy subjects. General conclusions and limits of the study: About 28 CD8+ CDR3 sequences were found in both patients and controls but appeared to be highly expressed in patients and within the immunodominant clones of the patients. No significant difference in CD8+ Simpson's diversity was found between patients and healthy controls (P=0.060).

The patients picked for sequencing were ones in whom flow cytometry had shown an expansion of CD8+CD57+ cells. Severe acquired aplastic anemia was diagnosed in all patients according to International Study of Aplastic Anemia and Agranulocytosis and Camitta criteria. At the time blood was sampled, none of the patients had received any therapy. In this study, sorted CD4+ and CD8+ T cells from the blood of healthy subjects and of severe aplastic anemia patients had their TCR repertoires deep-sequenced. Patients were enrolled under clinicaltrials.gov protocols 00001620, 01623167, 00001397, 00071045, 00081523 and 00961064 in the USA. Ficoll-Paque density gradient centrifugation was used to isolate peripheral blood mononuclear cells. Before DNA extraction, CD4+ and CD8+ T cells were sorted by FACS or by magnetic beads. V is cut by 2 bases and J by 2 bases, and the space between the germline ends is 13 bases. CDR1 and CDR2 are drawn from the germline V gene (reference sequence): SEHNR, FQNEAQ. The CDR3 has 15 amino acids, counting the end cysteine and phenylalanine. The kept DNA is CDR3 alone, 45 bases in frame from the first base.

TCR beta VDJ combination and CDR3 sequence profiling used genomic DNA as the template. An Illumina HiSeq 2000 was used for TCR repertoire sequencing. In the source study's methods: Repertoire assessment relied on Simpson's diversity index, CDR3 size and DJ length profiles, and TRBV/TRBJ rearrangement plots. The most abundant DNA sequence in the deep sequencing data was defined as the immunodominant clone. CDR3 amino acid sequences were screened for sharing across subjects and compared with published repertoires and the VDJdb database. TCRdb reprocessing: public reads trimmed at Q25 with fastp, clones called with MiXCR, in-frame beta chains kept. Records with the same CDR3 protein are collapsed into one entry carrying the most frequent genes and DNA. TCRdb, not the original authors, processed these V and J calls. The table for this sample lists a few hundred thousand distinct CDR3 sequences; roughly 53% of them were counted only once. Nearly 20% of the sample goes to the ten largest clones.

The sample consisted of sorted CD4+, CD8+, or CD8+CD57+ T cells (not recorded which) from PBMCs. The sequence derives from a human donor with aplastic anemia. This receptor chain uses TRBV7-9 and TRBJ2-7; a tentative D match to TRBD2 spans 5 bases. The CDR3 here reads CASSLRSGFPYEQYF. In nucleotides, the sequence is TGTGCCAGCAGCTTAAGATCGGGGTTCCCCTACGAGCAGTACTTC.